The rows below give T cell receptor beta chains drawn from one sample of a study of blood T cell repertoires in COVID-19. Clones were sequenced by immunoSEQ multiplex PCR, and TCRdb holds only the in-frame ones, with some missing. Of around 380,000 clones in the sample, roughly 86% were seen once. The sequenced sample was PBMCs or T cells enriched from blood (not recorded which). The receptors here all came from a man aged 25-45 years who had recovered from COVID-19. Both conserved end residues are part of each CDR3. D genes are given only for firm matches. The listing skips clone size in some rows; elsewhere it reads once, few, many or a size class.

CDR3 length: 15; V gene: TRBV5-1; J gene: TRBJ1-5; clone size: -; D gene: TRBD1; CDR3 protein: CASSPAGQSNQPQHF; CDR3 DNA: TGCGCCAGCAGCCCCGCGGGACAGAGCAATCAGCCCCAGCATTTT
CDR3 length: 16; V gene: TRBV6-1; J gene: TRBJ2-7; clone size: -; D gene: -; CDR3 protein: CASSEKLERQAYEQYF; CDR3 DNA: TGTGCCAGCAGTGAAAAGTTAGAACGGCAGGCCTACGAGCAGTACTTC
CDR3 length: 12; V gene: TRBV19; J gene: TRBJ2-1; clone size: -; D gene: -; CDR3 protein: CASSPTRDEQFF; CDR3 DNA: TGTGCCAGTAGTCCCACCCGGGATGAGCAGTTCTTC
CDR3 length: 13; V gene: TRBV29-1; J gene: TRBJ1-5; clone size: -; D gene: TRBD1; CDR3 protein: CSAGTGDDQPQHF; CDR3 DNA: TGCAGCGCCGGGACAGGGGATGACCAGCCCCAGCATTTT
CDR3 length: 12; V gene: TRBV7-8; J gene: TRBJ2-4; clone size: -; D gene: TRBD1; CDR3 protein: CASSLERGPCIF; CDR3 DNA: TGTGCCAGCAGCTTAGAAAGGGGGCCTTGTATTTTC
CDR3 length: 16; V gene: TRBV6-2/TRBV6-3; J gene: TRBJ1-6; clone size: -; D gene: -; CDR3 protein: CASSYSRSSYNSPLHF; CDR3 DNA: TGTGCCAGCAGTTACTCGAGGAGCTCCTATAATTCACCCCTCCACTTT
CDR3 length: 16; V gene: TRBV21-1; J gene: TRBJ1-3; clone size: -; D gene: -; CDR3 protein: CASSKPYSRSGNTIYF; CDR3 DNA: TGTGCCAGCAGCAAACCGTACTCCCGCTCTGGAAACACCATATATTTT
CDR3 length: 16; V gene: TRBV19; J gene: TRBJ2-1; clone size: -; D gene: TRBD2; CDR3 protein: CASTTEGGAAYNEQFF; CDR3 DNA: TGTGCCAGTACCACTGAGGGAGGGGCGGCCTACAATGAGCAGTTCTTC
CDR3 length: 13; V gene: TRBV19; J gene: TRBJ2-7; clone size: -; D gene: -; CDR3 protein: CASSIGRGDEQYF; CDR3 DNA: TGTGCCAGTAGTATTGGTAGAGGCGACGAGCAGTACTTC
CDR3 length: 14; V gene: TRBV5-1; J gene: TRBJ2-5; clone size: -; D gene: -; CDR3 protein: CASSPLGGQETQYF; CDR3 DNA: TGCGCCAGCAGCCCACTCGGGGGCCAAGAGACCCAGTACTTC
CDR3 length: 14; V gene: TRBV11-1; J gene: TRBJ1-2; clone size: -; D gene: -; CDR3 protein: CASSPGDFNYGYTF; CDR3 DNA: TGTGCCAGCAGCCCTGGTGACTTCAACTATGGCTACACCTTC
CDR3 length: 12; V gene: TRBV29-1; J gene: TRBJ2-7; clone size: -; D gene: -; CDR3 protein: CSAGPSIGEQYF; CDR3 DNA: TGCAGCGCTGGGCCCAGCATTGGCGAGCAGTACTTC
CDR3 length: 14; V gene: TRBV7-8; J gene: TRBJ2-1; clone size: -; D gene: -; CDR3 protein: CASTLVEGSNEQFF; CDR3 DNA: TGTGCCAGCACCCTAGTAGAGGGTAGCAATGAGCAGTTCTTC
CDR3 length: 16; V gene: TRBV4-1; J gene: TRBJ2-3; clone size: -; D gene: TRBD2; CDR3 protein: CASSQDVAGGQDTQYF; CDR3 DNA: TGCGCCAGCAGCCAAGACGTAGCGGGGGGGCAAGATACGCAGTATTTT
CDR3 length: 13; V gene: TRBV6-6; J gene: TRBJ1-2; clone size: -; D gene: TRBD1; CDR3 protein: CASSSRTGHGYTF; CDR3 DNA: TGTGCCAGCAGTTCCCGGACAGGCCATGGCTACACCTTC
CDR3 length: 15; V gene: TRBV19; J gene: TRBJ1-4; clone size: -; D gene: TRBD1; CDR3 protein: CASNPRTGGNEKLFF; CDR3 DNA: TGTGCCAGTAACCCTCGGACAGGAGGAAATGAAAAACTGTTTTTT
CDR3 length: 16; V gene: TRBV5-1; J gene: TRBJ2-1; clone size: -; D gene: TRBD2; CDR3 protein: CASSPLAGAGYNEQFF; CDR3 DNA: TGCGCCAGCAGCCCGTTAGCGGGGGCCGGATACAATGAGCAGTTCTTC
CDR3 length: 15; V gene: TRBV9; J gene: TRBJ2-7; clone size: -; D gene: TRBD2; CDR3 protein: CASSLGRGRSYEQYF; CDR3 DNA: TGTGCCAGCTCCCTCGGGCGGGGGAGGTCCTACGAGCAGTACTTC
CDR3 length: 13; V gene: TRBV11-2; J gene: TRBJ1-2; clone size: -; D gene: -; CDR3 protein: CASSPDSNYGYTF; CDR3 DNA: TGTGCCAGCAGCCCGGACAGTAACTATGGCTACACCTTC
CDR3 length: 14; V gene: TRBV5-5; J gene: TRBJ2-1; clone size: once; D gene: TRBD2; CDR3 protein: CASSSGLAGWEQFF; CDR3 DNA: TGTGCCAGCAGCTCCGGACTAGCGGGGTGGGAGCAGTTCTTC
CDR3 length: 14; V gene: TRBV4-1; J gene: TRBJ1-1; clone size: -; D gene: TRBD1; CDR3 protein: CASSQDRGTTEAFF; CDR3 DNA: TGCGCCAGCAGCCAAGACAGGGGGACTACTGAAGCTTTCTTT
CDR3 length: 15; V gene: TRBV27; J gene: TRBJ2-7; clone size: -; D gene: TRBD2; CDR3 protein: CASSRSTSGAYEQYF; CDR3 DNA: TGTGCCAGCAGCCGATCGACTAGCGGGGCCTACGAGCAGTACTTC
CDR3 length: 14; V gene: TRBV28; J gene: TRBJ1-2; clone size: -; D gene: -; CDR3 protein: CASSPGAGVDGYTF; CDR3 DNA: TGTGCCAGCAGTCCAGGGGCAGGGGTCGATGGCTACACCTTC
CDR3 length: 12; V gene: TRBV6-2/TRBV6-3; J gene: TRBJ1-1; clone size: -; D gene: -; CDR3 protein: CASSYGQSEAFF; CDR3 DNA: TGTGCCAGCAGTTATGGACAGAGTGAAGCTTTCTTT
CDR3 length: 14; V gene: TRBV5-6; J gene: TRBJ1-1; clone size: -; D gene: -; CDR3 protein: CASSLATANTEAFF; CDR3 DNA: TGTGCCAGCAGCTTGGCGACAGCGAACACTGAAGCTTTCTTT
CDR3 length: 15; V gene: TRBV5-1; J gene: TRBJ1-1; clone size: -; D gene: TRBD1; CDR3 protein: CASSLLQGRSTEAFF; CDR3 DNA: TGCGCCAGCAGCTTGTTACAGGGGAGATCCACTGAAGCTTTCTTT
CDR3 length: 20; V gene: TRBV4-3; J gene: TRBJ2-7; clone size: -; D gene: TRBD1; CDR3 protein: CASSQDLHRTGTVSSYEQYF; CDR3 DNA: TGCGCCAGCAGCCAAGATCTTCACCGCACCGGGACAGTGAGCTCCTACGAGCAGTACTTC
CDR3 length: 12; V gene: TRBV9; J gene: TRBJ1-1; clone size: -; D gene: -; CDR3 protein: CATGRGGSRPFF; CDR3 DNA: TGTGCCACCGGGCGGGGGGGCAGTAGACCTTTCTTT
CDR3 length: 14; V gene: TRBV7-2; J gene: TRBJ1-1; clone size: few; D gene: TRBD1; CDR3 protein: CASSFRDRGTEAFF; CDR3 DNA: TGTGCCAGCAGCTTCCGGGACAGGGGGACTGAAGCTTTCTTT
CDR3 length: 14; V gene: TRBV3-1/TRBV3-2; J gene: TRBJ2-7; clone size: -; D gene: TRBD2; CDR3 protein: CASSQAGGSYEQYF; CDR3 DNA: TGTGCCAGCAGCCAGGCGGGGGGCTCCTACGAGCAGTACTTC
CDR3 length: 14; V gene: TRBV14; J gene: TRBJ2-5; clone size: -; D gene: -; CDR3 protein: CASSQGRLQETQYF; CDR3 DNA: TGTGCCAGCAGCCAAGGGCGGCTCCAAGAGACCCAGTACTTC
CDR3 length: 16; V gene: TRBV18; J gene: TRBJ1-5; clone size: -; D gene: -; CDR3 protein: CASSPFSGDGNQPQHF; CDR3 DNA: TGTGCCAGCTCACCATTTTCCGGGGATGGCAATCAGCCCCAGCATTTT
CDR3 length: 13; V gene: TRBV11-2; J gene: TRBJ1-6; clone size: -; D gene: -; CDR3 protein: CASSLGQNSPLHF; CDR3 DNA: TGTGCCAGCAGCTTAGGACAGAATTCACCCCTCCACTTT
CDR3 length: 16; V gene: TRBV18; J gene: TRBJ2-6; clone size: few; D gene: -; CDR3 protein: CASSRGQASGANVLTF; CDR3 DNA: TGTGCCAGCTCACGGGGGCAGGCCTCTGGGGCCAACGTCCTGACTTTC
CDR3 length: 14; V gene: TRBV4-1; J gene: TRBJ2-7; clone size: -; D gene: -; CDR3 protein: CASSHRGGLDEQYF; CDR3 DNA: TGCGCCAGCAGCCACCGTGGAGGGTTAGACGAGCAGTACTTC
CDR3 length: 15; V gene: TRBV27; J gene: TRBJ1-6; clone size: once; D gene: TRBD1; CDR3 protein: CASSLSGTGLSPLHF; CDR3 DNA: TGTGCCAGCAGTTTATCGGGGACAGGGTTGTCACCCCTCCACTTT
CDR3 length: 13; V gene: TRBV6-5; J gene: TRBJ1-2; clone size: -; D gene: -; CDR3 protein: CASSYQATYGYTF; CDR3 DNA: TGTGCCAGCAGTTATCAGGCGACCTATGGCTACACCTTC
CDR3 length: 13; V gene: TRBV5-1; J gene: TRBJ2-7; clone size: -; D gene: -; CDR3 protein: CASSLGTDYEQYF; CDR3 DNA: TGCGCCAGCAGCTTGGGTACAGACTACGAGCAGTACTTC
CDR3 length: 17; V gene: TRBV21-1; J gene: TRBJ1-3; clone size: -; D gene: -; CDR3 protein: CASIGQGAQRAGNTIYF; CDR3 DNA: TGTGCCAGCATTGGGCAGGGGGCGCAACGAGCTGGAAACACCATATATTTT
CDR3 length: 15; V gene: TRBV19; J gene: TRBJ1-3; clone size: -; D gene: -; CDR3 protein: CASTGGTSSGNTIYF; CDR3 DNA: TGTGCCAGTACGGGGGGGACAAGCTCTGGAAACACCATATATTTT
CDR3 length: 14; V gene: TRBV2; J gene: TRBJ2-1; clone size: -; D gene: -; CDR3 protein: CASTEYTSNNEQFF; CDR3 DNA: TGTGCCAGCACCGAATATACTAGCAACAATGAGCAGTTCTTC
CDR3 length: 14; V gene: TRBV6-2/TRBV6-3; J gene: TRBJ2-5; clone size: -; D gene: -; CDR3 protein: CASSPWDKVETQYF; CDR3 DNA: TGTGCCAGCAGTCCCTGGGACAAGGTAGAGACCCAGTACTTC
CDR3 length: 15; V gene: TRBV5-5; J gene: TRBJ2-7; clone size: -; D gene: -; CDR3 protein: CASSPAGGYSYEQYF; CDR3 DNA: TGTGCCAGCAGCCCTGCCGGAGGGTACTCCTACGAGCAGTACTTC
CDR3 length: 15; V gene: TRBV10-3; J gene: TRBJ1-5; clone size: -; D gene: -; CDR3 protein: CAISESGTMNQPQHF; CDR3 DNA: TGTGCCATCAGTGAGTCGGGCACGATGAATCAGCCCCAGCATTTT
CDR3 length: 15; V gene: TRBV19; J gene: TRBJ2-5; clone size: -; D gene: TRBD2; CDR3 protein: CASSTPAGVSETQYF; CDR3 DNA: TGTGCCAGTAGTACCCCAGCGGGGGTATCGGAGACCCAGTACTTC
CDR3 length: 12; V gene: TRBV6-5; J gene: TRBJ1-1; clone size: -; D gene: -; CDR3 protein: CASSGWATEAFF; CDR3 DNA: TGTGCCAGCAGCGGATGGGCCACTGAAGCTTTCTTT
CDR3 length: 14; V gene: TRBV5-1; J gene: TRBJ2-3; clone size: -; D gene: TRBD2; CDR3 protein: CASRLAGDRDTQYF; CDR3 DNA: TGCGCCAGCAGACTAGCGGGGGATCGAGATACGCAGTATTTT
CDR3 length: 15; V gene: TRBV7-9; J gene: TRBJ1-2; clone size: -; D gene: TRBD1; CDR3 protein: CASSPPSTGSYGYTF; CDR3 DNA: TGTGCCAGCAGCCCCCCTTCGACAGGGAGCTATGGCTACACCTTC